This entry features one TCR beta chain sequence. The data belong to a study of control samples from healthy donors and cancer patients. Libraries were prepared by immunoSEQ multiplex PCR; TCRdb keeps only in-frame clonotypes and omits some of them. The sample gives 350,000 to 450,000 clones, more than 80% of which show up once; more than 6% is in the top ten. The CDR3 extends over 20 amino acids. Sequences were obtained from PBMCs. This receptor was identified in a man aged 35 to 55 with head and neck cancer. This chain uses TRBV21-1 with TRBJ1-5; TRBD1 was called by the table and not checked on the DNA. TRBV21-1 has pseudogene status. In DNA, the CDR3 is TGTGCCAGCAGCAAAGGAGGACAGGGGGATGTGACCGTCGGCAATCAGCCCCAGCATTTT. It codes for CASSKGGQGDVTVGNQPQHF.